The rows below give T cell receptor beta chains drawn from one sample of a study of molecular identifiers for immune sequencing clone quantification. TCRdb reprocessed the PCR reads via MiXCR and lists one record per CDR3 protein. Of some 320,000 distinct CDR3 sequences in the sample, about 21% are singletons; the top ten hold approximately 0.8%. Sequencing input: naive CD8+ T cells from blood, with Jurkat cell RNA spiked in. The receptors derive from a human donor in good health. Some libraries in this study had Jurkat cell RNA spiked in. Both conserved end residues are part of each CDR3. D genes are given only for firm matches. The size of a clone is reported for some rows only, either as once, few or many, or as a class for expanded clones.

abundance,j_gene,d_gene,v_gene,CDR3nt,CDR3aa
many,TRBJ1-1,-,TRBV5-1,TGCGCCAGCAGCTTTTCAGTATCTAACACTGAAGCTTTCTTT,CASSFSVSNTEAFF
many,TRBJ2-7,-,TRBV30,TGTGCCTGGAGTGTACTGCGGGGAAACGAGCAGTACTTC,CAWSVLRGNEQYF
-,TRBJ1-4,TRBD1,TRBV19,TGTGCCAGTAGTAACGGCCGGGACAGACCAAATGAAAAACTGTTTTTT,CASSNGRDRPNEKLFF
many,TRBJ2-1,-,TRBV13,TGTGCCAGCAGCTTCGGCCAGGGGAATTCCTTTGGGCAGTTCTTC,CASSFGQGNSFGQFF
many,TRBJ2-7,TRBD1,TRBV6-5,TGTGCCAGTAGCCCTGGGACAGGGTACTACGAGCAGTACTTC,CASSPGTGYYEQYF
many,TRBJ2-1,-,TRBV12-3/TRBV12-4,TGTGCCAGCAGTTTAAGTCAGAAAAACAATGAGCAGTTCTTC,CASSLSQKNNEQFF
many,TRBJ2-7,-,TRBV23-1,TGCGCCAGCAGCCCTCTCACCCACCGCAAAAGCTCCTACGAGCAGTACTTC,CASSPLTHRKSSYEQYF
-,TRBJ2-1,-,TRBV7-9,TGTGCCAGCAGCTCAAGGACTCTCGCGGCCTCCTACAATGAGCAGTTCTTC,CASSSRTLAASYNEQFF
few,TRBJ2-3,-,TRBV29-1,TGCAGCGTTCAGGGTACCCCTAGCACAGATACGCAGTATTTT,CSVQGTPSTDTQYF
few,TRBJ1-1,-,TRBV20-1,TGCGGTGCTAGAGATATCGATATACTTTATGAAGCTTTCTTT,CGARDIDILYEAFF
many,TRBJ2-1,-,TRBV4-1,TGCGCCAGCCGCGTCAGGGGGAGGGACAATGAGCAGTTCTTC,CASRVRGRDNEQFF
-,TRBJ2-3,TRBD2,TRBV4-2,TGTGCCAGCAGCCAAGGAACCCTAGCGGATATTAGCACAGATACGCAGTATTTT,CASSQGTLADISTDTQYF
-,TRBJ2-1,TRBD2,TRBV29-1,TGCAGCGTTGAGGGAGTAAGGGGGACTAGCGGGAGTTACAGCAATGAGCAGTTCTTC,CSVEGVRGTSGSYSNEQFF
many,TRBJ1-1,-,TRBV9,TGTGCCAGCAGTGCTATGGGGGCCACTGAAGCTTTCTTT,CASSAMGATEAFF
many,TRBJ1-6,-,TRBV14,TGTGCCAGCAGCCAAGCAGGCTCCTATAATTCACCCCTCCACTTT,CASSQAGSYNSPLHF
many,TRBJ2-3,-,TRBV7-8,TGTGCCAGCAGCTTACGGGCTAGCGAGACAGATACGCAGTATTTT,CASSLRASETDTQYF
-,TRBJ2-2,-,TRBV29-1,TGCAGCGTTGAAGCCGGCGGGGTGAACACCGGGGAGCTGTTTTTT,CSVEAGGVNTGELFF
-,TRBJ1-1,-,TRBV30,TGTGCCTGGAGTGTCAGCCCAAACACTGAAGCTTTCTTT,CAWSVSPNTEAFF
-,TRBJ2-7,-,TRBV4-1,TGCGCCAGCAGCCAAGATAACCACATCACCTACGAGCAGTACTTC,CASSQDNHITYEQYF
-,TRBJ2-7,-,TRBV6-2/TRBV6-3,TGTGCCAGCAGTTCTTCCCTGGGGGTATCCTACGAGCAGTACTTC,CASSSSLGVSYEQYF
many,TRBJ2-6,TRBD1,TRBV7-6,TGTGCCAGCAGCTTATGGGGACAGGGTACCGGGGCCAACGTCCTGACTTTC,CASSLWGQGTGANVLTF
-,TRBJ1-2,TRBD1,TRBV5-3,TGTGCCAGCAGCCCCTGGACAGGTGCTAACTATGGCTACGCCTTC,CASSPWTGANYGYAF
-,TRBJ2-3,-,TRBV19,TGTGCCAGTATTCCCCGGGCTGGGGGTAGCGACACAGATACGCAGTATTTT,CASIPRAGGSDTDTQYF
many,TRBJ2-3,TRBD2,TRBV27,TGTGCCAGCGGATGGACTAGCGGCACAGATACGCAGTATTTT,CASGWTSGTDTQYF
-,TRBJ2-1,-,TRBV9,TGTGCCAGCAGCCCCCGGCCGGACAATGAGCAGTTCTTC,CASSPRPDNEQFF
many,TRBJ1-1,-,TRBV5-1,TGCGCCAGCAGCTTAACCGGATTGGGGAACACTGAAGCTTTCTTT,CASSLTGLGNTEAFF
few,TRBJ1-2,-,TRBV4-1,TGCGCCAGCAGCCAAGAAGAAGGGGTCTATGGCTACACCTTC,CASSQEEGVYGYTF
many,TRBJ1-6,-,TRBV12-3/TRBV12-4,TGTGCCAGCAGTTTATACCGGGGTAGTGATTCACCCCTCCACTTT,CASSLYRGSDSPLHF
many,TRBJ1-1,-,TRBV2,TGTGCCAGCAGTCCAGGGTTGGTGGCTGAAGCTTTCTTT,CASSPGLVAEAFF
few,TRBJ2-7,TRBD1,TRBV12-3/TRBV12-4,TGTGCCAGCAGAAAAGGGGGCGGCTACGAGCAGTACTTC,CASRKGGGYEQYF
many,TRBJ2-7,-,TRBV29-1,TGCAGCGTTGAAGATTGGCAGGGGTCCTCCTACGAGCAGTACTTC,CSVEDWQGSSYEQYF
many,TRBJ2-7,-,TRBV30,TGTGCCTGGAGTACAGGGTTTGGCTACGAGCAGTACTTC,CAWSTGFGYEQYF
few,TRBJ2-2,TRBD2,TRBV30,TGTGCCTGGATATATGCGGGAGCCATAACCGGGGAGCTGTTTTTT,CAWIYAGAITGELFF
-,TRBJ2-1,-,TRBV4-3,TGCGCCAGCAGCCAAGTTAGTAGCGGCAATGAGCAGTTCTTC,CASSQVSSGNEQFF
few,TRBJ1-2,-,TRBV7-3,TGTGCCAGCAGCTTACTTGGAGAACCTAACTATGGCTACACCTTC,CASSLLGEPNYGYTF
many,TRBJ1-5,-,TRBV6-1,TGTGCCAGCAGAGCAGGGTTTGGGAATCAGCCCCAGCATTTT,CASRAGFGNQPQHF
-,TRBJ2-3,-,TRBV4-3,TGCGCCAGCAGCCAAGACCAGCTAAGCACAGATACGCAGTATTTT,CASSQDQLSTDTQYF
few,TRBJ1-2,-,TRBV3-1,TGTGCCAGCAGCCAAAGTACAGCCGTCTATGGCTACACCTTC,CASSQSTAVYGYTF
-,TRBJ2-1,TRBD2,TRBV4-1,TGCGCCAGCAGCCAAGGACTAGCGGGGGGGCGGGCTCTTTGGGGTGAGCAGTTCTTC,CASSQGLAGGRALWGEQFF
few,TRBJ2-3,-,TRBV20-1,TGCAGTGCTAGGTTGAGGGTCTGGGAAGATACGCAGTATTTT,CSARLRVWEDTQYF
-,TRBJ2-7,-,TRBV9,TGTGCCAGCAGCGTATCGGATGGGTCCTACGAGCAGTACTTC,CASSVSDGSYEQYF
many,TRBJ1-4,-,TRBV7-8,TGTGCCAGCAGCTTAGCGGAACAAGAAAAACTGTTTTTT,CASSLAEQEKLFF
-,TRBJ2-7,TRBD2,TRBV7-9,TGTGCCAGCAGCCCTCGAGGGCGGGGGGCCTACTACGAGCAGTACTTC,CASSPRGRGAYYEQYF
many,TRBJ1-4,-,TRBV20-1,TGCAGTGCTAGAGATCCGGAAAGGAATGAAAAACTGTTTTTT,CSARDPERNEKLFF
few,TRBJ2-5,-,TRBV4-2,TGTGCCAGCAGGGGGATTGGGCGGGGAGAGACCCAGTACTTC,CASRGIGRGETQYF
many,TRBJ1-1,-,TRBV6-5,TGTGCCAGCAGTTACTTGTCCGTTGACAAAAAAAACACTGAAGCTTTCTTT,CASSYLSVDKKNTEAFF
few,TRBJ1-4,-,TRBV3-1,TGTGCCAGCAGCCAGACTGGACACGGAGGGGCTCGGTATGAAAAACTGTTTTTT,CASSQTGHGGARYEKLFF
many,TRBJ1-2,TRBD1,TRBV27,TGTGCCAGCATCCCCCTTACAGGGGGCTTGAATGGCTACACCTTC,CASIPLTGGLNGYTF
-,TRBJ2-5,-,TRBV27,TGTGCCAGCAGTTTTTTCCCATCCCAAGAGGCCCAGTACTTC,CASSFFPSQEAQYF